This T cell receptor beta chain was sequenced in a study of T cells in Graves' hyperthyroidism and ophthalmopathy. Study-level background: Sampling of peripheral blood happened at initial diagnosis, prior to any treatment.

Germline V gives CDR1 KGHSH, CDR2 LQKENI. V was cut by 4 bases and J by 0 bases, with 17 bases left in between. The CDR3 has 17 amino acids. Study outcomes and limitations: Blood also carried most thyroid clonotypes expanded above 0.001.

This clonotype was seen repeatedly, ten times or more. Antigen unknown. Researchers took RNA transcripts and amplified the TCR beta CDR3 regions from them. An initial round of RT-PCR targeting the TCR CDR3 relied on the HTBI primer set. TCRdb recomputed calls from the multiplex PCR reads with MiXCR, one row per CDR3 protein. Altogether roughly 500,000 distinct CDR3 sequences are present, roughly a sixth being singletons, with the ten largest covering around 28%. The source is a woman aged 25 to 39 with Graves' ophthalmopathy. The sample was blood. The chain carries TRBV18 and TRBJ2-3; D unresolved. For the CDR3, the DNA is TGTGCCAGCTCACAGGCAACAGCACTAACGAGCACAGATACGCAGTATTTT. Residues: CASSQATALTSTDTQYF.